The 13 T cell receptor beta chains below come from one sample, sequenced in a study of preoperative IRX-2 immunotherapy in early breast cancer. The table came from immunoSEQ multiplex PCR; TCRdb's copy has only in-frame clones and leaves some out. The data contain over 35,000 clones, around 96% of them seen just once; the ten biggest clones take up around 1.7%. The treatment: preoperative locoregional IRX-2 cytokine immunotherapy. The sample in question was tumor tissue, obtained after IRX-2 immunotherapy. These receptors all come from a human donor with breast cancer.

The genes are TRBV4-1 and TRBJ2-7; TRBD2 agrees at 8 bases. CDR1 is MGHRA and CDR2 is YSYEKL in the germline V gene. This CDR3 region has 16 residues. Trimming cost V 0 bases and J 1 base; bases outside gene matches: 5. Here the CDR3 reads CASSQDQGLVSYEQYF. For the CDR3, the DNA is TGCGCCAGCAGCCAAGATCAGGGACTAGTGTCCTACGAGCAGTACTTC.

The genes are TRBV9 and TRBJ2-3; the D gene is possibly TRBD1 (6 bases). This CDR3 spans 14 amino acids. Germline V lookup: CDR1 SGDLS, CDR2 YYNGEE. Trimming left V 1 base short and J 3 bases short, with 9 bases between. The DNA of the CDR3 is TGTGCCAGCAGCGTACAGGGGATAACAGATACGCAGTATTTT. Translating it yields CASSVQGITDTQYF.

DNA of the CDR3: TGCGCCAGCAGCTTCGGGGGCCTTACCTACGAGCAGTACTTC. Amino acids: CASSFGGLTYEQYF. V is TRBV5-1 and J is TRBJ2-7; D may correspond to TRBD1 or TRBD2 (6 bases each). V lost 2 bases to trimming and J lost 2 bases, with 11 bases between them. The CDR3 consists of 14 residues. In germline, CDR1 is SGHRS, CDR2 YFSETQ.

The rearrangement links TRBV28 to TRBJ1-2; the D is unclear. Per germline, CDR1 MDHEN and CDR2 SYDVKM. CDR3 length: 13 residues. Trimming left V 5 bases short and J 3 bases short, with 10 bases between. The DNA for the CDR3 is TGTGCCAGCAGTGTAAGGGTTGACTATGGCTACACCTTC. Protein product: CASSVRVDYGYTF.

The rearrangement joins TRBV7-9 to TRBJ2-3; D gene ambiguous. The CDR3 is 14 residues long. Germline values: CDR1 SEHNR, CDR2 FQNEAQ (reference sequence). The V gene lost 3 bases and the J gene lost 4 bases, with 11 bases spanning the gap. For the CDR3, the DNA is TGTGCCAGCAGCTTTCGGCGTGGGTCAGATACGCAGTATTTT. It translates to CASSFRRGSDTQYF.

The V call is TRBV7-2, the J call TRBJ2-2; 9 nucleotides line up with TRBD1. After removal of 8 bases from V and 8 bases from J, the junction contained 12 bases not matched to a gene. The CDR3 is made up of 15 amino acids. Germline CDR1 SGHTA, CDR2 FQGNSA. CDR3 protein: CASAEQGAGTGELFF. CDR3 DNA: TGTGCCAGCGCAGAACAGGGGGCGGGGACAGGGGAGCTGTTTTTT.

V and J are TRBV15 and TRBJ1-5; a possible D gene is TRBD1 (6 bases). Germline V gives CDR1 LNHNV, CDR2 YYDKDF (reference sequence). The CDR3 covers 15 residues. The V gene lost 1 base and the J gene lost 4 bases, with 11 bases spanning the gap. This CDR3 is CATSRGTGINQPQHF. CDR3 DNA sequence: TGTGCCACCAGCAGAGGCACAGGGATAAATCAGCCCCAGCATTTT.

This chain connects TRBV7-9 to TRBJ1-2; D remains ambiguous. Germline CDR1 reads SEHNR; CDR2 reads FQNEAQ (reference sequence). The V end was cut by 5 bases, the J end by 2 bases, with 9 bases between. CDR3 length: 13 amino acids. The CDR3 loop reads CASSGEGNYGYTF. The DNA of the CDR3 is TGTGCCAGCAGCGGCGAGGGAAACTATGGCTACACCTTC.

The chain has TRBV27 and TRBJ2-7; 9 bases are shared with TRBD1. The germline V gene encodes CDR1 MNHEY and CDR2 SMNVEV (reference sequence). This CDR3 has 14 residues. With V trimmed by 6 bases and J by 6 bases, 9 bases remained unmatched. In DNA, the CDR3 is TGTGCCAGCAGCGCCGGGACAGGGCTAGGCGAGCAGTACTTC. Protein sequence: CASSAGTGLGEQYF.

The rearrangement joins TRBV7-6 to TRBJ1-5; D gene unclear. CDR3 length: 13 amino acids. Germline V CDR1 and CDR2: SGHVS, FNYEAQ. V shed 0 bases and J shed 1 base, with 1 base lying between them. The CDR3 bases are TGTGCCAGCAGCTTAGCCAGCAATCAGCCCCAGCATTTT. It is translated as CASSLASNQPQHF.

This chain uses TRBV5-1 with TRBJ2-7, with TRBD1 matching over 9 bases. With 4 bases clipped from V and 2 bases from J, the junction kept 10 bases outside the gene matches. The germline V gene encodes CDR1 SGHRS and CDR2 YFSETQ. This CDR3 has 16 residues. The DNA of the CDR3 is TGCGCCAGCAGCGCAATACCGGGACAGGGTACCTACGAGCAGTACTTC. This gives the protein CASSAIPGQGTYEQYF. Filled out from reference TRBV5-1 and TRBJ2-7, the complete variable domain reads KAGVTQTPRYLIKTRGQQVTLSCSPISGHRSVSWYQQTPGQGLQFLFEYFSETQRNKGNFPGRFSGRQFSNSRSEMNVSTLELGDSALYLCASSAIPGQGTYEQYFGPGTRLTVT.

This chain connects TRBV21-1 to TRBJ2-2; TRBD2 was called by the table and not checked on the DNA. TRBV21-1 is assigned pseudogene status. CDR3 size: 19 residues. CDR3 coding DNA: TGTGCCAGCAGCATCGGACCCGGACTAGCGGGGTCGTTCACCGGGGAGCTGTTTTTT. Amino acids: CASSIGPGLAGSFTGELFF.

The chain combines TRBV18 with TRBJ1-1; 8 positions match TRBD1. J lost 1 base, V lost 6 bases, and 10 bases had no gene match. Germline V lookup: CDR1 KGHSH, CDR2 LQKENI. There are 16 residues in the CDR3. CDR3 DNA sequence: TGTGCCAGCTCCGAAGGACAGGGAGCATGGAACACTGAAGCTTTCTTT. Translation gives CASSEGQGAWNTEAFF.